This TCR beta chain was obtained from a study of T-cell reconstitution after alpha-beta-depleted transplantation in children. The CDR3 loop spans 15 amino acids. The germline V gene encodes CDR1 SEHNR and CDR2 FQNEAQ (reference sequence). V was clipped by 5 bases and J by 4 bases; unmatched bases: 11. This clonotype occurred a few times. The authors prepared the TCRbeta library with unique molecular identifiers. TCRdb re-called the PCR reads through MiXCR, storing one row per CDR3 protein. The table has a few hundred thousand distinct CDR3 sequences, 10% seen once. The specimen comprised PBMCs from the stem cell graft donor, sampled from the stem cell graft. V is TRBV7-9 and J is TRBJ2-7; 7 bases are shared with TRBD1. This clonotype was obtained from a human donor who donated a stem cell graft to a child with acute lymphoblastic leukemia. CDR3 sequence: CASSLQGYGVYEQYF. CDR3 sequence (DNA): TGTGCCAGCAGCCTACAGGGGTATGGGGTTTACGAGCAGTACTTC.